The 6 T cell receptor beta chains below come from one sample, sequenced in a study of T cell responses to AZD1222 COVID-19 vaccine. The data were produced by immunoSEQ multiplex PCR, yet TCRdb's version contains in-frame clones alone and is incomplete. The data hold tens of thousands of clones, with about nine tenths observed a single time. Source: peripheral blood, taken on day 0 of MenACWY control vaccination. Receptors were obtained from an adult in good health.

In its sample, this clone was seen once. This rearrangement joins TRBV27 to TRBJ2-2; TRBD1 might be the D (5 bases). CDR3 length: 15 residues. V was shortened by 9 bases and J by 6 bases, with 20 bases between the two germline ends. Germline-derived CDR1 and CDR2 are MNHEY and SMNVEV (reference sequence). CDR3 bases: TGTGCCAGTAACTTTCAGGGAAGGGGTCCCGGGGAGCTGTTTTTT. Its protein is CASNFQGRGPGELFF.

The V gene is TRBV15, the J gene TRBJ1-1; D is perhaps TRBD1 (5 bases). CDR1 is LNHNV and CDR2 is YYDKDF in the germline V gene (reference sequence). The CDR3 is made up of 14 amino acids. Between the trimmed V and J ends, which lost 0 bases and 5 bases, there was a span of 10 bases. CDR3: CATSRETGRTEAFF. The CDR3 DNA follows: TGTGCCACCAGCAGAGAAACAGGACGGACTGAAGCTTTCTTT.

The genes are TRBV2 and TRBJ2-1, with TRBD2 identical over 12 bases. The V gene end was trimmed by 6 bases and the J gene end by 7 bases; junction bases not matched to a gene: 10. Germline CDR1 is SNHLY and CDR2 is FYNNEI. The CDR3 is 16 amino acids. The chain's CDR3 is CASSRRTSGNFNEQFF. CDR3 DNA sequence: TGTGCCAGCAGCAGACGGACTAGCGGGAATTTTAATGAGCAGTTCTTC. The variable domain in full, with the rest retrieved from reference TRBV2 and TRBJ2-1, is EPEVTQTPSHQVTQMGQEVILRCVPISNHLYFYWYRQILGQKVEFLVSFYNNEISEKSEIFDDQFSVERPDGSNFTLKIRSTKLEDSAMYFCASSRRTSGNFNEQFFGPGTRLTVL.

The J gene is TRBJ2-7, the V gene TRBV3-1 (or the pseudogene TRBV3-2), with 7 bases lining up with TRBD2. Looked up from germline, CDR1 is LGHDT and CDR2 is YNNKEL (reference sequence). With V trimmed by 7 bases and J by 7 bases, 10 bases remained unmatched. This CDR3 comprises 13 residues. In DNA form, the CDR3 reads TGTGCCAGCACCATGACTAGCTCGGGAGAGCAGTACTTC. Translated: CASTMTSSGEQYF.

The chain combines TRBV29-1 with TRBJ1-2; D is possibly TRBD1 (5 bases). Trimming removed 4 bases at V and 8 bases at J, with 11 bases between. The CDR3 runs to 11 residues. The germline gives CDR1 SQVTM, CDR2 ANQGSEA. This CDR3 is CSVVETVGYTF. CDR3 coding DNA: TGCAGCGTTGTCGAGACAGTCGGCTACACCTTC. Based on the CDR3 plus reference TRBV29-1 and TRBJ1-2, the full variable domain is SAVISQKPSRDICQRGTSLTIQCQVDSQVTMMFWYRQQPGQSLTLIATANQGSEATYESGFVIDKFPISRPNLTFSTLTVSNMSPEDSSIYLCSVVETVGYTFGSGTRLTVV.

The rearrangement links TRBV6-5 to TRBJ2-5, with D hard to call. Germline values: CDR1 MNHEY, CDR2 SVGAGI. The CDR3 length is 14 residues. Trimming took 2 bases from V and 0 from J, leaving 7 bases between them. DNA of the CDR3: TGTGCCAGCAGTTACGGGCAGTACCAAGAGACCCAGTACTTC. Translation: CASSYGQYQETQYF.